The 30 T cell receptor beta chains reported below all come from one sample, sequenced in a study of blood T cell repertoires in COVID-19. The repertoire was sequenced with immunoSEQ multiplex PCR; TCRdb's copy has only in-frame clones and lacks some. The sample shows 150,000 to 200,000 clones, more than 80% of them seen only once. The specimen sequenced was peripheral blood. These receptors all come from a woman older than 75 with COVID-19, enrolled during active disease.

The chain carries TRBV29-1 and TRBJ2-7, with D possibly being TRBD1 (6 bases). CDR1 and CDR2 (germline): SQVTM, ANQGSEA. The CDR3 consists of 14 residues. V was trimmed by 1 base and J by 3 bases, leaving 13 bases between them. The chain's CDR3 is CSVEGVDSSYEQYF. The CDR3, as DNA: TGCAGCGTTGAAGGTGTGGACAGCAGCTACGAGCAGTACTTC.

This sequence joins TRBV4-1 and TRBJ1-1; no firm D call. CDR1 is MGHRA, CDR2 YSYEKL, per germline. Trimming stripped 5 bases from V and 4 bases from J, with 14 bases between. CDR3 size: 14 residues. CDR3 nucleotides: TGCGCCAGCAGCTTTTCGACAAGTCCCACTGAAGCTTTCTTT. Translating it yields CASSFSTSPTEAFF.

This clone occurred once. The chain combines TRBV11-2 with TRBJ1-1; 9 nucleotides align to TRBD1. CDR3 length: 15 amino acids. The germline gives CDR1 SGHAT, CDR2 FQNNGV. V was clipped by 3 bases and J by 5 bases; unmatched bases: 7. In DNA form, the CDR3 reads TGTGCCAGCAGCTTCGGGACAGGGTATATTACTGAAGCTTTCTTT. It translates to CASSFGTGYITEAFF.

The gene calls are TRBV7-6 and TRBJ2-1; D possibly corresponds to TRBD2 (6 bases). Per germline, CDR1 SGHVS and CDR2 FNYEAQ. The CDR3 covers 15 residues. The V and J ends lost 7 bases and 12 bases respectively, with 25 bases between them. The DNA for the CDR3 is TGTGCCAGCAACCCGCGGCGGGATCCTCCTGGCGTGCAGTTCTTC. This gives the protein CASNPRRDPPGVQFF. Full variable domain (outside the CDR3, taken from reference TRBV7-6 and TRBJ2-1): GAGVSQSPRYKVTKRGQDVALRCDPISGHVSLYWYRQALGQGPEFLTYFNYEAQQDKSGLPNDRFSAERPEGSISTLTIQRTEQRDSAMYRCASNPRRDPPGVQFFGPGTRLTVL.

The chain combines TRBV9 with TRBJ1-2; a possible D gene is TRBD1 (5 bases). The CDR3 has 15 amino acids. CDR1 SGDLS and CDR2 YYNGEE come from the germline V gene. V lost 4 bases and J lost 7, with 20 bases in between. CDR3 coding DNA: TGTGCCAGCAGCCCGCTGGACATTTTTGGCGGTGGCTACACCTTC. Its translation is CASSPLDIFGGGYTF.

J is TRBJ1-6 and V is TRBV7-2; a possible D gene is TRBD1 (5 bases). This CDR3 is built from 16 residues. Per germline, CDR1 SGHTA and CDR2 FQGNSA. Trimming left V 2 bases short and J 7 bases short, with 15 bases between. The CDR3 here is CASSLSPGFQNSPLHF. CDR3 in DNA: TGTGCCAGCAGCTTAAGTCCAGGGTTTCAGAATTCACCCCTCCACTTT.

The chain links TRBV19 to TRBJ1-5; a weak D match, TRBD1 (5 bases). Germline CDR1 is LNHDA and CDR2 is SQIVND (reference sequence). This CDR3 region has 15 residues. Trimming shortened V by 2 bases and J by 6 bases, and 14 bases separated the two germline ends. CDR3 bases: TGTGCCAGTAGTATAAATTTTGGGGGAGGTCAGCCCCAGCATTTT. Translating it yields CASSINFGGGQPQHF.

The rearrangement links TRBV2 to TRBJ2-1, with 10 bases identical to TRBD2. V was clipped by 3 bases and J by 5 bases; unmatched bases: 10. CDR3 length: 17 residues. CDR1 is SNHLY, CDR2 FYNNEI, per germline. For the CDR3, the DNA is TGTGCCAGCAGTGACGAGTGGCTAGCGGGAGTCGACAATGAGCAGTTCTTC. Amino acids: CASSDEWLAGVDNEQFF.

The chain uses TRBV20-1 and TRBJ2-5, with 7 bases lining up with TRBD2. CDR1 and CDR2 from the germline V gene are DFQATT and SNEGSKA (reference sequence). The CDR3 sequence is 11 residues long. Losses at the gene ends were 3 bases for V and 5 bases for J; bases not matched to a gene: 0. For the CDR3, the DNA is TGCAGTGCTAGGGGAGGGGAGACCCAGTACTTC. The encoded protein is CSARGGETQYF.

The chain links TRBV19 to TRBJ1-2, with 8 bases fitting TRBD1. Germline values: CDR1 LNHDA, CDR2 SQIVND (reference sequence). CDR3 length: 14 amino acids. The V segment lost 3 bases and the J segment 8 bases; nucleotides outside the gene matches: 8. This CDR3 reads CASSMGDRLYGYTF. The CDR3 region has the DNA TGTGCCAGTAGTATGGGGGACAGGTTATACGGCTACACCTTC.

This chain uses TRBV6-2 or TRBV6-3 with TRBJ2-7; 13 bases align to TRBD2. The CDR3 is made up of 17 amino acids. Trimming removed 0 bases from V and 7 bases from J; junction bases left unmatched: 9. In germline, CDR1 is MNHEY, CDR2 SVGEGT. CDR3 coding DNA: TGTGCCAGCAGTTACTCCACTAGCGGGAGGGTTCTTATGGAGCAGTACTTC. Residues: CASSYSTSGRVLMEQYF.

The chain is built from TRBV28 and TRBJ2-1; 7 positions match TRBD2. Trimming at V came to 7 bases and at J to 0 bases, leaving 6 bases not matched to a gene. There are 15 residues in the CDR3. CDR1 is MDHEN, CDR2 SYDVKM, per germline. The CDR3 DNA reads as TGTGCCAGCAACTTCTGGGGGGGCTCCTACAATGAGCAGTTCTTC. This encodes CASNFWGGSYNEQFF.

This clone was found a few times. The genes are TRBV7-2 and TRBJ1-3; D remains ambiguous. CDR1 and CDR2 (germline): SGHTA, FQGNSA. The CDR3 consists of 15 residues. The V and J ends lost 1 base and 4 bases respectively, with 11 bases between them. CDR3 in amino acids: CASSLGQILGNTIYF. The CDR3 DNA is TGTGCCAGCAGCTTAGGGCAAATCTTAGGAAACACCATATATTTT.

V usage is TRBV7-9 and J usage is TRBJ1-2; D is undetermined. CDR1 and CDR2 (germline): SEHNR, FQNEAQ (reference sequence). Trimming shortened V by 3 bases and J by 4 bases, and 9 bases separated the two germline ends. The CDR3 totals 13 residues. Here the CDR3 reads CASSLSLLYGYTF. The CDR3 nucleotides read TGTGCCAGCAGCTTGTCCCTACTCTATGGCTACACCTTC.

The rearrangement joins TRBV2 to TRBJ2-1; 8 bases fit TRBD2. The CDR3 consists of 16 residues. Germline CDR1 reads SNHLY; CDR2 reads FYNNEI. V gave up 4 bases and J gave up 6 bases; unmatched junction bases: 11. The CDR3 region is CASSGHGRALRNEQFF. The CDR3 region has the DNA TGTGCCAGCAGTGGACACGGGAGGGCCTTACGCAATGAGCAGTTCTTC.

The chain recombines TRBV9 with TRBJ1-2; 8 bases are shared with TRBD1. This CDR3 region has 18 residues. V lost 4 bases to trimming and J lost 4 bases; unmatched junction nucleotides: 18. Germline CDR1 and CDR2: SGDLS and YYNGEE. The CDR3 coding sequence is TGTGCCAGCAGCCCCGATAGTGGGACAGGTCGTTGGGGCTATGGCTACACCTTC. Protein product: CASSPDSGTGRWGYGYTF. The full variable domain, completed using reference TRBV9 and TRBJ1-2, is DSGVTQTPKHLITATGQRVTLRCSPRSGDLSVYWYQQSLDQGLQFLIQYYNGEERAKGNILERFSAQQFPDLHSELNLSSLELGDSALYFCASSPDSGTGRWGYGYTFGSGTRLTVV.

This sequence joins TRBV18 and TRBJ2-5, with D possibly TRBD2 on 7 matching bases. This CDR3 region has 15 residues. V was cut by 1 base and J by 1 base, with 10 bases left in between. CDR1 and CDR2 (germline): KGHSH, LQKENI. The CDR3 DNA reads TGTGCCAGCTCACCACGCGGGGGCTTCCAAGAGACCCAGTACTTC. As protein: CASSPRGGFQETQYF.

J is TRBJ1-2 and V is TRBV6-2 or TRBV6-3; D gene ambiguous. This CDR3 is 13 amino acids long. With 0 bases removed from V and 4 bases from J, the gap between germline ends came to 6 bases. Per the germline V gene, CDR1 is MNHEY and CDR2 is SVGEGT. In DNA form, the CDR3 reads TGTGCCAGCAGTTACTCGGAGTCCTATGGCTACACCTTC. The encoded protein is CASSYSESYGYTF.

The chain links TRBV3-1 (or the pseudogene TRBV3-2) to TRBJ1-2; D possibly corresponds to TRBD1 (5 bases). The V end lost 1 base, the J end lost 3 bases, and 12 bases lay between the germline ends. CDR3 length: 15 amino acids. The germline V gene has CDR1 LGHDT and CDR2 YNNKEL (reference sequence). In nucleotides, the CDR3 is TGTGCCAGCAGCCAAGCGGCGGGGACTCACTATGGCTACACCTTC. This encodes CASSQAAGTHYGYTF.

The chain combines TRBV29-1 with TRBJ2-1; TRBD1 is a possible D gene (6 bases). The CDR3 contains 15 residues. Trimming shortened V by 1 base and J by 5 bases, and 15 bases separated the two germline ends. Germline V gene lookup returns CDR1 SQVTM and CDR2 ANQGSEA. CDR3 in amino acids: CSVEGTAGSDNEQFF. CDR3 DNA sequence: TGCAGCGTTGAAGGGACAGCAGGGTCCGACAATGAGCAGTTCTTC.

The chain combines TRBV4-3 with TRBJ1-2; possible D gene TRBD1, 6 bases. CDR3 size: 15 residues. Germline assignment: CDR1 LGHNA and CDR2 YSLEER. V dropped 4 bases and J dropped 4 bases, with 16 bases sitting between them. This CDR3 reads CASSPMGSGVYGYTF. In nucleotides, the CDR3 is TGCGCCAGCAGCCCCATGGGGTCAGGGGTCTATGGCTACACCTTC.

The CDR3 is CASSLSGTGDLANTGELFF. CDR3 DNA sequence: TGTGCCAGCAGTCTCAGCGGGACAGGGGATTTGGCGAACACCGGGGAGCTGTTTTTT. The chain carries TRBV6-6 and TRBJ2-2, with TRBD1 identical over 10 bases. Germline CDR1 reads MNHNY; CDR2 reads SVGAGI (reference sequence). The V segment lost 5 bases and the J segment 0 bases; nucleotides outside the gene matches: 12. The CDR3 is made up of 19 amino acids.

The chain links TRBV9 to TRBJ1-2; D possibly corresponds to TRBD1 (6 bases). This CDR3 comprises 14 residues. The germline V gene has CDR1 SGDLS and CDR2 YYNGEE. Trimming removed 4 bases at V and 8 bases at J, with 18 bases between. The CDR3 DNA sequence: TGTGCCAGCAGCTCCCCGGGGGGCGCGTACGGCTACACCTTC. Protein: CASSSPGGAYGYTF. Based on the CDR3 plus reference TRBV9 and TRBJ1-2, the full variable domain is DSGVTQTPKHLITATGQRVTLRCSPRSGDLSVYWYQQSLDQGLQFLIQYYNGEERAKGNILERFSAQQFPDLHSELNLSSLELGDSALYFCASSSPGGAYGYTFGSGTRLTVV.

The chain joins TRBV29-1 to TRBJ1-6; TRBD1 matches 7 bases. The germline V gene encodes CDR1 SQVTM and CDR2 ANQGSEA. V gave up 0 bases and J gave up 6 bases; unmatched junction bases: 8. The CDR3 totals 16 residues. CDR3 region: CSVEDQDRTSNSPLHF. The CDR3 DNA is TGCAGCGTTGAAGATCAGGACAGGACGAGTAATTCACCCCTCCACTTT.

The chain links TRBV10-3 to TRBJ2-1; 9 bases fit TRBD2. Per the germline V gene, CDR1 is ENHRY and CDR2 is SYGVKD. V trimming: 6 bases; J trimming: 9 bases; junction bases outside the gene matches: 9. The CDR3 sequence is 14 residues long. This CDR3 reads CAIRKVAGAFEQFF. The DNA for the CDR3 is TGTGCCATCAGGAAGGTAGCGGGGGCCTTTGAGCAGTTCTTC.

This rearrangement joins TRBV3-1 (or the pseudogene TRBV3-2) to TRBJ1-6; D is unclear. CDR1 LGHDT and CDR2 YNNKEL come from the germline V gene (reference sequence). The V and J ends lost 8 bases and 1 base respectively, with 21 bases between them. CDR3 length: 18 residues. CDR3 sequence: CASPQGRGLLSYNSPLHF. The DNA of the CDR3 is TGTGCCAGCCCCCAAGGTAGAGGGCTTCTATCCTATAATTCACCCCTCCACTTT.

The chain joins TRBV19 to TRBJ1-2; 8 nucleotides match TRBD1. This CDR3 has 16 residues. V was clipped by 0 bases and J by 4 bases; unmatched bases: 7. Germline loops: CDR1 LNHDA, CDR2 SQIVND (reference sequence). The DNA for the CDR3 is TGTGCCAGTAGTATAGACAGGGGGCGAGTCGTCTATGGCTACACCTTC. Its protein product is CASSIDRGRVVYGYTF.

In this sample, this clone turned up a few times. The rearrangement links TRBV5-4 to TRBJ2-4, with TRBD1 identical over 8 bases. Germline V gene data show CDR1 as SGHNT and CDR2 as YYREEE (reference sequence). The CDR3 totals 13 residues. V lost 0 bases and J lost 11; bases outside the gene matches: 4. CDR3 sequence: CASSLGTGNVQYF. The CDR3 coding sequence is TGTGCCAGCAGCTTGGGGACAGGGAACGTTCAGTACTTC. Variable domain in full (rest from reference TRBV5-4 and TRBJ2-4): ETGVTQSPTHLIKTRGQQVTLRCSSQSGHNTVSWYQQALGQGPQFIFQYYREEENGRGNFPPRFSGLQFPNYSSELNVNALELDDSALYLCASSLGTGNVQYFGAGTRLSVL.

CDR3 bases: TGTGCCAGCACCCCGCTTTCCCAGGAGACCCAGTACTTC. It codes for CASTPLSQETQYF. V is TRBV2 and J is TRBJ2-5, with D hard to call. The CDR3 contains 13 residues. Germline-derived CDR1 and CDR2 are SNHLY and FYNNEI. V lost 7 bases and J lost 5, with 14 bases in between. The entire variable domain, with the rest obtained from reference TRBV2 and TRBJ2-5, is as follows: EPEVTQTPSHQVTQMGQEVILRCVPISNHLYFYWYRQILGQKVEFLVSFYNNEISEKSEIFDDQFSVERPDGSNFTLKIRSTKLEDSAMYFCASTPLSQETQYFGPGTRLLVL.

The V call is TRBV18, the J call TRBJ1-1; TRBD1 matches 7 bases. Germline CDR1 is KGHSH and CDR2 is LQKENI. V was clipped by 7 bases and J by 3 bases; unmatched bases: 8. The CDR3 is 14 amino acids. The CDR3 sequence is CASYQSQGDTEAFF. The CDR3 DNA follows: TGTGCCAGCTACCAGTCGCAGGGGGACACTGAAGCTTTCTTT.